This T cell receptor (beta chain) was sequenced in a study of T cell responses to AZD1222 COVID-19 vaccine. Study results and caveats: Repertoires were obtained only post-peak T cell response. Spike-specific TCR breadth and depth grew following two AZD1222 doses.

Germline V gene lookup returns CDR1 MNHEY and CDR2 SMNVEV (reference sequence). The CDR3 length is 11 residues. V shed 8 bases and J shed 3 bases, with 7 bases lying between them. Doses given second, at about 4 or about 12 weeks, were pooled. Sequenced by immunoSEQ multiplex PCR; TCRdb stores in-frame clones only, minus some. The sample holds over 55,000 clones; about 80% are singletons and the top ten take under 8.5%. About this clone itself: Its antigen is still unknown.

V usage is TRBV27 and J usage is TRBJ1-2; D is undetermined. The TCR comes from an adult who received the AZD1222 COVID-19 vaccine. The specimen comprised peripheral blood, sampled 28 days after the second AZD1222 dose. Here the CDR3 DNA reads TGTGCCAGCGGTAGGGACTATGGCTACACCTTC. Protein sequence: CASGRDYGYTF.